The rows below give T cell receptor beta chains drawn from one sample of a study of blood T cells in healthy people across ages. TCRdb used MiXCR to reprocess the 5' RACE reads, holding one entry per CDR3 protein. This sample has some 1.8 million distinct CDR3 sequences; approximately 40% occur once, and the top ten carry more than 20%. Material for sequencing was blood. Source of these receptors: a human donor in good health. The CDR3 runs from the conserved cysteine through the conserved F or W. D genes are given only for firm matches. Part of the rows lack a size; the others show once, few, many or a class for expanded clones.

>TRBV7-9|TRBD1|TRBJ1-1|.
CASSLPPQPGQGLLNTEAFF
TGTGCCAGCAGCCTTCCCCCTCAACCGGGACAGGGCCTACTGAACACTGAAGCTTTCTTT
>TRBV11-1|.|TRBJ2-1|.
CASSRLSPTHNNEQFF
TGTGCCAGCAGCCGACTCTCTCCAACCCATAACAATGAGCAGTTCTTC
>TRBV12-3/TRBV12-4|.|TRBJ1-2|many
CASSPYRNYGYTF
TGTGCCAGCAGCCCCTACAGGAACTATGGCTACACCTTC
>TRBV7-2|.|TRBJ2-1|.
CASSLLRYRVLSYNEQFF
TGTGCCAGCAGCTTACTACGATACAGGGTTCTCTCCTACAATGAGCAGTTCTTC
>TRBV7-9|.|TRBJ2-7|.
CASSWGTGIGYEQYF
TGTGCCAGCAGTTGGGGAACAGGGATCGGCTACGAGCAGTACTTC
>TRBV20-1|TRBD2|TRBJ2-7|few
CSAPRGDEQYF
TGCAGTGCCCCGCGGGGGGACGAGCAGTACTTC
>TRBV6-2/TRBV6-3|.|TRBJ2-5|.
CASSYPFPGAQYF
TGTGCCAGCAGTTACCCATTTCCCGGGGCCCAGTACTTC
>TRBV5-5|TRBD2|TRBJ2-5|.
CASSGPGGWETQYF
TGTGCCAGCAGCGGACCCGGGGGGTGGGAGACCCAGTACTTC
>TRBV2|.|TRBJ2-5|.
CASSERLDETQYF
TGTGCCAGCAGTGAAAGATTGGACGAGACCCAGTACTTC
>TRBV6-2/TRBV6-3|.|TRBJ1-1|.
CASAQGVRTEAFF
TGTGCCAGCGCACAGGGCGTTCGGACTGAAGCTTTCTTT
>TRBV18|TRBD1|TRBJ2-1|.
CASSPTGANEQFF
TGTGCCAGCTCACCAACAGGGGCCAATGAGCAGTTCTTC
>TRBV7-2|.|TRBJ2-3|.
CASSLLTGTDTQYF
TGTGCCAGCAGCTTACTTACAGGGACGGATACGCAGTATTTT
>TRBV20-1|TRBD1|TRBJ1-5|.
CSAWGQGTNQPQHF
TGCAGTGCTTGGGGACAGGGTACGAATCAGCCCCAGCATTTT
>TRBV5-1|.|TRBJ2-5|few
CASSLSPNHQETQYF
TGCGCCAGCAGCTTGAGCCCGAATCACCAAGAGACCCAGTACTTC
>TRBV27|.|TRBJ2-2|.
CASSLFDPGRSTGELFF
TGTGCCAGCAGTTTATTCGACCCGGGTCGGAGCACCGGGGAGCTGTTTTTT
>TRBV7-8|TRBD2|TRBJ2-1|.
CASGPSRLAGGPSYNEQFF
TGTGCCAGCGGCCCTAGTCGTCTAGCGGGGGGGCCTTCCTACAATGAGCAGTTCTTC
>TRBV7-2|.|TRBJ2-1|.
CASSLTRGNYNEQFF
TGTGCCAGCAGCTTAACTAGGGGGAATTACAATGAGCAGTTCTTC